Described below is a single T cell receptor beta chain sequence and its context. The sample carries other DNA sequences with the same CDR3. The CDR3 is 14 residues long. V dropped 1 base and J dropped 1 base, with 7 bases sitting between them. Germline CDR1 reads SGHRS; CDR2 reads YFSETQ. Clones were read by immunoSEQ multiplex PCR, and TCRdb kept only the in-frame ones, dropping some. The data hold approximately 83,000 clones, with roughly 93% observed a single time. The data originate from a study of control samples from healthy donors and cancer patients. This sequence joins TRBV5-1 and TRBJ2-3, with D maybe TRBD2 (5 bases). Sample: blood. The source of this sequence is a woman in her 30s in good health. The CDR3 protein is CASSLRGGTDTQYF. The CDR3 DNA sequence: TGCGCCAGCAGCTTGCGGGGAGGCACAGATACGCAGTATTTT.